The next 23 T cell receptor beta chains were all read from a single sample in a study of T cells in Graves' hyperthyroidism and ophthalmopathy. RNA transcripts provided the source from which TCR beta CDR3 regions were amplified. Carried out on the TCR CDR3, a first-round RT-PCR used the HTBI primer set. TCRdb analysed the multiplex PCR reads with MiXCR anew, one entry per CDR3 protein. The data contain approximately 690,000 distinct CDR3 sequences, more than 12% of them singletons. Sequenced: blood. All receptors come from a woman in her fifties or sixties with Graves' ophthalmopathy.

This clonotype was observed at least ten times. The genes are TRBV30 and TRBJ2-5; no reliable D call. The V end lost 1 base, the J end lost 5 bases, and 11 bases lay between the germline ends. The CDR3 has 13 residues. The germline gives CDR1 GTSNPN, CDR2 SVGIG (reference sequence). This CDR3 is CAWSGSRGETQYF. As DNA, the CDR3 is TGTGCCTGGAGTGGTTCTAGAGGCGAGACCCAGTACTTC.

The rearrangement uses TRBV27 and TRBJ2-3; D gene unclear. This CDR3 region has 15 residues. Trimming removed 3 bases at V and 0 bases at J, with 10 bases between. Germline-derived CDR1 and CDR2 are MNHEY and SMNVEV (reference sequence). The CDR3: CASSFSGPSTDTQYF. As DNA, the CDR3 is TGTGCCAGCAGTTTTTCAGGCCCTAGCACAGATACGCAGTATTTT.

This clonotype turned up a few times. The rearrangement links TRBV5-1 to TRBJ2-7, with D hard to call. This CDR3 contains 14 residues. Trimming took 5 bases from V and 4 from J, leaving 16 bases between them. Germline V CDR1 and CDR2: SGHRS, YFSETQ. CDR3 in amino acids: CASRFRGGVYEQYF. The CDR3, as DNA: TGCGCCAGCAGATTCAGAGGTGGAGTTTACGAGCAGTACTTC.

This clonotype was seen at least ten times. This chain links TRBV12-3 or TRBV12-4 with TRBJ2-2, with 8 bases aligning to TRBD2. The V segment lost 8 bases and the J segment 4 bases; nucleotides outside the gene matches: 15. The CDR3 is made up of 17 amino acids. CDR3 residues: CASSRGGLGGGTGELFF. CDR3 DNA sequence: TGTGCCAGCTCACGGGGGGGGCTCGGTGGTGGCACCGGGGAGCTGTTTTTT.

This clonotype was seen at least ten times. The CDR3 protein is CASSPATGTGGSYEQYF. The DNA of the CDR3 is TGTGCCAGCTCACCAGCGACAGGGACGGGGGGCTCCTACGAGCAGTACTTC. The V and J genes are TRBV18 and TRBJ2-7, with D perhaps being TRBD1 or TRBD2 (7 bases each). Germline V lookup: CDR1 KGHSH, CDR2 LQKENI. The CDR3 length is 17 residues. V lost 2 bases to trimming and J lost 0 bases, with 17 bases between them.

This clonotype appeared many times. The chain joins TRBV2 to TRBJ2-1, with 9 bases fitting TRBD1. The V gene end was trimmed by 6 bases and the J gene end by 4 bases; junction bases not matched to a gene: 10. Per the germline V gene, CDR1 is SNHLY and CDR2 is FYNNEI. The CDR3 is 16 residues long. CDR3 sequence (DNA): TGTGCCAGCAGATCATGGACAGGGGCGAGTTACAATGAGCAGTTCTTC. Translated: CASRSWTGASYNEQFF.

This clonotype has a count of ten or more. This chain uses TRBV28 with TRBJ2-3, with D maybe TRBD2 (6 bases). CDR1 and CDR2 (germline): MDHEN, SYDVKM. V gave up 6 bases and J gave up 0 bases, with 19 bases separating them. This CDR3 region has 17 residues. CDR3 sequence (DNA): TGTGCCAGCAGCCTGAATCTGCCGGGGACTAGCACAGATACGCAGTATTTT. Protein sequence: CASSLNLPGTSTDTQYF.

In DNA, the CDR3 is TGTGCCAGCAGCCGGTGGGGTGGCGGGGAGCTGTTTTTT. Its protein is CASSRWGGGELFF. J is TRBJ2-2 and V is TRBV7-6; D is unclear. CDR3 length: 13 amino acids. Trimming cost V 5 bases and J 7 bases, with 11 bases left between them. The V gene's germline CDR1 is SGHVS and CDR2 FNYEAQ.

There are many counts of this clonotype. V and J are TRBV4-3 and TRBJ2-1; D may be TRBD1 (6 bases). The CDR3 sequence is 15 residues long. Deletions cut 3 bases from V and 2 bases from J, with 11 bases between. Germline assignment: CDR1 LGHNA and CDR2 YSLEER. CDR3 residues: CASSQSEGAYNEQFF. The CDR3 DNA sequence: TGCGCCAGCAGCCAGTCCGAGGGGGCCTACAATGAGCAGTTCTTC.

This clonotype was seen many times. The CDR3 DNA follows: TGTGCCACCAGCAGCCCGGGTACGCAGTATTTT. Translation: CATSSPGTQYF. The chain links TRBV15 to TRBJ2-3, with D hard to call. Germline assignment: CDR1 LNHNV and CDR2 YYDKDF (reference sequence). Trimming removed 3 bases from V and 8 bases from J, with 6 bases in between. CDR3 length: 11 amino acids.

The sample holds many counts of this clonotype. The CDR3 coding sequence is TGTGCCAGCAGTTTACGACGACGCAACACCGGGGAGCTGTTTTTT. Translated: CASSLRRRNTGELFF. This rearrangement joins TRBV27 to TRBJ2-2, with D unresolved. The CDR3 totals 15 residues. The germline gives CDR1 MNHEY, CDR2 SMNVEV (reference sequence). With 2 bases removed from V and 2 bases from J, the gap between germline ends came to 9 bases.

The gene calls are TRBV30 and TRBJ2-1; 9 nucleotides align to TRBD2. This CDR3 is 17 amino acids long. With V trimmed by 0 bases and J by 2 bases, 8 bases remained unmatched. Germline V gene lookup returns CDR1 GTSNPN and CDR2 SVGIG (reference sequence). CDR3 sequence reads: CAWSVALAGGPYNEQFF. As DNA, the CDR3 is TGTGCCTGGAGTGTAGCTCTCGCGGGAGGGCCCTACAATGAGCAGTTCTTC.

V usage is TRBV11-1 and J usage is TRBJ2-7; 9 bases map to TRBD1. The CDR3 extends over 18 amino acids. V was pared by 3 bases and J by 0 bases, with 12 bases of the junction left unmatched. Germline CDR1 reads SGHAT; CDR2 reads FQDESV (reference sequence). CDR3 DNA sequence: TGTGCCAGCAGCTTCCCCGGGACAGGGCCTCCTCTCTCCTACGAGCAGTACTTC. Its protein is CASSFPGTGPPLSYEQYF.

This clonotype has only a few counts. V usage is TRBV10-3 and J usage is TRBJ2-3; the match to TRBD2 covers 11 bases. The length of the CDR3 is 15 residues. The ends lost 6 bases at V and 2 bases at J; junction bases unmatched: 4. Per germline, CDR1 ENHRY and CDR2 SYGVKD. The CDR3 region is CAISQLAGVTDTQYF. Written as DNA, the CDR3 is TGTGCCATCAGCCAACTAGCGGGAGTCACAGATACGCAGTATTTT.

This clonotype was recorded a few times. This sequence joins TRBV4-3 and TRBJ2-2, with 12 bases matching TRBD2. Germline V gives CDR1 LGHNA, CDR2 YSLEER. The CDR3 runs to 16 residues. V was pared by 0 bases and J by 11 bases, with 7 bases of the junction left unmatched. CDR3: CASSQDASGRAAELFF. In DNA form, the CDR3 reads TGCGCCAGCAGCCAAGACGCTAGCGGGAGGGCCGCCGAGCTGTTTTTT.

This clonotype was detected many times. This rearrangement joins TRBV10-3 to TRBJ2-7; 10 bases are shared with TRBD2. This CDR3 is built from 16 residues. CDR1 and CDR2 (germline): ENHRY, SYGVKD. The junction had 7 bases not matched to a gene; V was cut back by 4 bases and J by 1 base. The CDR3 loop reads CAISGHSAGGSYEQYF. The CDR3, as DNA: TGTGCCATCAGTGGACACTCAGCGGGAGGGTCCTACGAGCAGTACTTC.

This clonotype occurred many times. This chain links TRBV28 with TRBJ2-3, with D perhaps TRBD1 (6 bases). The CDR3 runs 19 residues. Trimming took off 3 bases at V and 2 bases at J, with 24 bases between the two ends. Germline assignment: CDR1 MDHEN and CDR2 SYDVKM. DNA of the CDR3: TGTGCCAGCAGTTTTAGCTGGATTCAGAACAGGGCACCCACAGATACGCAGTATTTT. It is translated as CASSFSWIQNRAPTDTQYF.

This clonotype has a count of ten or more. The V and J genes are TRBV30 and TRBJ1-1; D may be TRBD1 (5 bases). Between the trimmed V and J ends, which lost 2 bases and 0 bases, there was a span of 10 bases. From germline, CDR1 is GTSNPN and CDR2 SVGIG (reference sequence). CDR3 length: 14 residues. CDR3 sequence (DNA): TGTGCCTGGAGTTTTGGGGGAGTGAACACTGAAGCTTTCTTT. Encoded protein: CAWSFGGVNTEAFF.

This clonotype was picked up many times. The chain combines TRBV30 with TRBJ1-5, with D possibly being TRBD1 (5 bases). V was trimmed by 1 base and J by 5 bases, leaving 9 bases between them. Germline values: CDR1 GTSNPN, CDR2 SVGIG (reference sequence). The CDR3 spans 13 residues. The CDR3 bases are TGTGCCTGGAGTGAAGGAGGGGATCAGCCCCAGCATTTT. It yields the protein CAWSEGGDQPQHF.

This clonotype was counted many times. This chain uses TRBV9 with TRBJ1-6; D is unclear. Trimming removed 0 bases at V and 7 bases at J, with 8 bases between. The CDR3 runs 14 residues. CDR1 SGDLS and CDR2 YYNGEE come from the germline V gene. As DNA, the CDR3 is TGTGCCAGCAGCGTAGAGGTGGGAAATTCACCCCTCCACTTT. Amino acid sequence: CASSVEVGNSPLHF. Full variable domain (remainder filled in from reference TRBV9 and TRBJ1-6): DSGVTQTPKHLITATGQRVTLRCSPRSGDLSVYWYQQSLDQGLQFLIQYYNGEERAKGNILERFSAQQFPDLHSELNLSSLELGDSALYFCASSVEVGNSPLHFGNGTRLTVT.

This clonotype came up a few times. The chain employs TRBV6-2 or TRBV6-3 and TRBJ2-7, with a tentative D call TRBD2 (6 bases). Germline V gives CDR1 MNHEY, CDR2 SVGEGT. This CDR3 comprises 16 residues. Between the trimmed V and J ends, which lost 1 base and 4 bases, there was a span of 17 bases. CDR3 nucleotide sequence: TGTGCCAGCAGTTACTTCGGGACTGGTAACTTGTACGAGCAGTACTTC. This gives the protein CASSYFGTGNLYEQYF.

This clonotype was seen ten or more times. The V and J genes are TRBV27 and TRBJ2-1; D not resolved. CDR3 size: 16 residues. Germline V CDR1 and CDR2: MNHEY, SMNVEV (reference sequence). Trimming pared 5 bases from V and 0 bases from J, leaving 14 bases between. The DNA for the CDR3 is TGTGCCAGCAGTCCCGACTTGCCGAGCTCCTACAATGAGCAGTTCTTC. Its protein product is CASSPDLPSSYNEQFF.

The CDR3 bases are TGCAGTGCTAGACCCCCAGGGTGGGGCTACACCTTC. Its protein product is CSARPPGWGYTF. The V gene is TRBV20-1, the J gene TRBJ1-2; a possible D gene is TRBD1 (5 bases). The V and J ends lost 2 bases and 8 bases respectively, with 12 bases between them. Germline CDR1 is DFQATT and CDR2 is SNEGSKA (reference sequence). The CDR3 sequence is 12 residues long.